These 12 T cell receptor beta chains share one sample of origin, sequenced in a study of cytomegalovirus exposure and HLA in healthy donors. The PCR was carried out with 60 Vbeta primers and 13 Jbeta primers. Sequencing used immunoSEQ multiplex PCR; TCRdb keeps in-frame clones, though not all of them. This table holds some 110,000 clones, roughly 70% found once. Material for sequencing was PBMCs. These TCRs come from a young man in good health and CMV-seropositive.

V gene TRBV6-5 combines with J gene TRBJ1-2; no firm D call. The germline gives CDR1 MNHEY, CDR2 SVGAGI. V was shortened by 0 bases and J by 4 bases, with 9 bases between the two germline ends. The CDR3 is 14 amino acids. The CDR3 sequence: CASSYSGSVYGYTF. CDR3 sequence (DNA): TGTGCCAGCAGTTACTCTGGGAGCGTCTATGGCTACACCTTC.

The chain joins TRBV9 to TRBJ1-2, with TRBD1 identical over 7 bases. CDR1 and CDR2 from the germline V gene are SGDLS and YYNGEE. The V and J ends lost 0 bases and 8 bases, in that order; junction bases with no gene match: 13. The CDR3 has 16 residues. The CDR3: CASSVAFGRGSEGYTF. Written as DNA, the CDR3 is TGTGCCAGCAGCGTAGCTTTTGGCAGGGGGTCGGAGGGCTACACCTTC.

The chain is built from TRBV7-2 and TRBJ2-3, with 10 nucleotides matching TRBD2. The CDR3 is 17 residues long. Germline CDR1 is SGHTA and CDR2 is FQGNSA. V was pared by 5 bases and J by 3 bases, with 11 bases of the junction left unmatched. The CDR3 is CASSPQSSGRATDTQYF. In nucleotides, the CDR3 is TGTGCCAGCAGCCCCCAATCTAGCGGGAGAGCGACAGATACGCAGTATTTT.

The CDR3 reads CASSPQAGTVPNIQYF. The CDR3 DNA follows: TGTGCCAGCAGCCCCCAAGCCGGGACAGTACCTAACATTCAGTACTTC. V and J are TRBV7-3 and TRBJ2-4, with 7 bases identical to TRBD1. Germline V gene data show CDR1 as SGHTA and CDR2 as FQGTGA. V gave up 5 bases and J gave up 7 bases; unmatched junction bases: 14. The CDR3 contains 16 residues.

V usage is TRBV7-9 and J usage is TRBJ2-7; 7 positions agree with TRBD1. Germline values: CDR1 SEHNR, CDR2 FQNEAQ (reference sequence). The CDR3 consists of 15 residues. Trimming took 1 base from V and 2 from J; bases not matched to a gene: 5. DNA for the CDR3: TGTGCCAGCAGCTTAGATCTTGGACAGGCCTACGAGCAGTACTTC. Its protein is CASSLDLGQAYEQYF.

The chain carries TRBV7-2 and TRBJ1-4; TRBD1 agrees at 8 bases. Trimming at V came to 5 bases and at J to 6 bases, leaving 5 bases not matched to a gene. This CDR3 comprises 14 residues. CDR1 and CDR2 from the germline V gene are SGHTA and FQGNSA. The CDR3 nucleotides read TGTGCCAGCAGCCCCGACAGGGGAGATGAAAAACTGTTTTTT. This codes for CASSPDRGDEKLFF.

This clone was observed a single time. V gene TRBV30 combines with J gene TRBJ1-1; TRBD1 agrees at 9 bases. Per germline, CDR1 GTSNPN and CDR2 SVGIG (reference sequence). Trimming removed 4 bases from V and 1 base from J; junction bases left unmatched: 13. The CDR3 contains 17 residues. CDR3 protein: CAWKHLVRGQGNTEAFF. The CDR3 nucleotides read TGTGCCTGGAAGCACCTTGTAAGGGGACAGGGGAACACTGAAGCTTTCTTT.

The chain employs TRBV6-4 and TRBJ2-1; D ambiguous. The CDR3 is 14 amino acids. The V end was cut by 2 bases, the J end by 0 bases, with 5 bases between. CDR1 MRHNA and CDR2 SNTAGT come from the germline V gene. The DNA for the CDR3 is TGTGCCAGCAGTGACAAGAGCTCCTACAATGAGCAGTTCTTC. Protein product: CASSDKSSYNEQFF.

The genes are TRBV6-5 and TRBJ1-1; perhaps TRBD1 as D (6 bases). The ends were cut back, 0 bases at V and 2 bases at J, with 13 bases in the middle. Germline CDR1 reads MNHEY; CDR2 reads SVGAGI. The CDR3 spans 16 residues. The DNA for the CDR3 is TGTGCCAGCAGTTACTCGATAGGGGGGGTTAACACTGAAGCTTTCTTT. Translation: CASSYSIGGVNTEAFF.

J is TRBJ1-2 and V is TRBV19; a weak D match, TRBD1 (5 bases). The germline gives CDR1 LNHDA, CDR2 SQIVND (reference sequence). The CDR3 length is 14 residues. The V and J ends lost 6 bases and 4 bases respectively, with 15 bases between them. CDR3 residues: CASSNPGVRYGYTF. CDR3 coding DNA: TGTGCCAGTAGCAACCCGGGGGTACGCTATGGCTACACCTTC.

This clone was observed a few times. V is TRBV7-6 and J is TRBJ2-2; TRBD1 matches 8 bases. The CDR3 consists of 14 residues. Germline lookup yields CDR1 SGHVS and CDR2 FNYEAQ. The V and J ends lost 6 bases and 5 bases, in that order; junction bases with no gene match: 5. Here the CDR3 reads CASRPWTGTGELFF. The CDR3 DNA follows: TGTGCCAGCAGGCCATGGACAGGGACCGGGGAGCTGTTTTTT.

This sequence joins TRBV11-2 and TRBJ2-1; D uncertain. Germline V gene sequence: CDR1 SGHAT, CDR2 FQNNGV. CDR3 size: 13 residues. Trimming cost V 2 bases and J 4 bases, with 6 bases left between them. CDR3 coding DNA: TGTGCCAGCAGCTTACCAATTTACAATGAGCAGTTCTTC. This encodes CASSLPIYNEQFF.